Following are 6 T cell receptor beta chains from one sample sequenced in a study of cytomegalovirus exposure and HLA in healthy donors. The study ran its PCR with 60 Vbeta and 13 Jbeta primers. Libraries were prepared by immunoSEQ multiplex PCR; TCRdb keeps only in-frame clonotypes and omits some of them. Of approximately 130,000 clones detected, around nine tenths appear once; the ten largest clones hold roughly 5.2%. The sequencing sample was made of PBMCs. The source of these receptors is a woman between 25 and 40 years old in good health and CMV-seronegative.

This chain uses TRBV30 with TRBJ1-3, with D possibly matching TRBD1 (6 bases). CDR3 length: 18 residues. The V gene lost 0 bases and the J gene lost 0 bases, with 18 bases spanning the gap. Germline V gene lookup returns CDR1 GTSNPN and CDR2 SVGIG (reference sequence). The CDR3 reads CAWSVGPGGPSSGNTIYF. DNA of the CDR3: TGTGCCTGGAGTGTCGGACCGGGGGGCCCTAGCTCTGGAAACACCATATATTTT.

The gene calls are TRBV7-2 and TRBJ2-5, with D possibly being TRBD1 (7 bases). Germline V lookup: CDR1 SGHTA, CDR2 FQGNSA. This CDR3 has 16 amino acids. V lost 6 bases and J 0 bases, leaving 17 bases between the germline ends. The CDR3 loop is CASRVYAGTDQETQYF. CDR3 bases: TGTGCCAGCAGAGTCTATGCGGGGACAGACCAAGAGACCCAGTACTTC.

This chain links TRBV19 with TRBJ2-1; 8 bases line up with TRBD2. From germline, CDR1 is LNHDA and CDR2 SQIVND (reference sequence). This CDR3 is 14 amino acids long. Trimming cost V 6 bases and J 2 bases; bases outside gene matches: 3. The CDR3 loop reads CASRAGVTYNEQFF. The CDR3, as DNA: TGTGCCAGTAGAGCGGGAGTGACCTACAATGAGCAGTTCTTC. Using reference TRBV19 and TRBJ2-1 for the parts outside the CDR3, the full variable domain is DGGITQSPKYLFRKEGQNVTLSCEQNLNHDAMYWYRQDPGQGLRLIYYSQIVNDFQKGDIAEGYSVSREKKESFPLTVTSAQKNPTAFYLCASRAGVTYNEQFFGPGTRLTVL.

The chain is built from TRBV2 and TRBJ1-2, with D unresolved. This CDR3 is built from 13 residues. The V end lost 3 bases, the J end lost 7 bases, and 12 bases lay between the germline ends. CDR1 is SNHLY and CDR2 is FYNNEI in the germline V gene. The CDR3 nucleotides are TGTGCCAGCAGTGAGCGGGAACAGTTTGGCTACACCTTC. Its protein is CASSEREQFGYTF.

This clone appeared a single time. The V and J genes are TRBV9 and TRBJ2-3, with 13 bases aligning to TRBD2. CDR1 and CDR2 (germline): SGDLS, YYNGEE. V was pared by 4 bases and J by 3 bases, with 11 bases of the junction left unmatched. The CDR3 runs to 18 residues. As DNA, the CDR3 is TGTGCCAGCAGCTATGGGGTTGGACTAGCGGGGGCGACAGATACGCAGTATTTT. Translation gives CASSYGVGLAGATDTQYF.

This clone was counted a few times. This rearrangement joins TRBV5-4 to TRBJ1-1, with TRBD1 identical over 7 bases. The CDR3 consists of 15 residues. The germline V gene has CDR1 SGHNT and CDR2 YYREEE (reference sequence). The V gene end was trimmed by 5 bases and the J gene end by 0 bases; junction bases not matched to a gene: 7. Here the CDR3 reads CASRARTGLNTEAFF. In nucleotides, the CDR3 is TGTGCCAGCAGGGCTAGGACAGGTTTGAACACTGAAGCTTTCTTT.